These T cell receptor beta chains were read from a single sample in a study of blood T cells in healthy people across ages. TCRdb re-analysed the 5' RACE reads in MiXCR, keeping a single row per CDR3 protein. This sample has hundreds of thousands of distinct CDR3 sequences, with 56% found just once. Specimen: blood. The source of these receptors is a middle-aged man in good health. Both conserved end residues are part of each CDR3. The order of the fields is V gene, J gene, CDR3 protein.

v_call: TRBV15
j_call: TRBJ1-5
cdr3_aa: CATKNRGLRDQPQHF

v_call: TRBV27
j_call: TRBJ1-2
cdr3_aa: CASSLGRAGGYTF

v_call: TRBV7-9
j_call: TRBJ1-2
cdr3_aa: CASSSERDSYGYTF

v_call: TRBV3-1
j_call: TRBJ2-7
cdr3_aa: CASSQVTGVEQYF

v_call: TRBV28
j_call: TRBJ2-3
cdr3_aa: CASSLLRGARGYTQYF

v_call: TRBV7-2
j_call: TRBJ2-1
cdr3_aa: CASRLSKASVDEQFF

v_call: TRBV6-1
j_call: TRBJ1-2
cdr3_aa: CASSEVRNGYTF

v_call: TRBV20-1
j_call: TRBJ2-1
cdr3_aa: CSARDLAFPYNEQFF

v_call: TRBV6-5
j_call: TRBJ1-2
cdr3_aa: CASRGQGHYGYTF

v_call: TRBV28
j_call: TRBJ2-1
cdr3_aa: CASSGGLAGRYNEQFF

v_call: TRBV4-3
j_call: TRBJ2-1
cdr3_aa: CASSQDLAGGYYNEQFF

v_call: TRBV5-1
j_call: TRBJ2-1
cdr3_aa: CASSTRQGLIYKEQFF

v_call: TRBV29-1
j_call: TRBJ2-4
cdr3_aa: CSVGGTGVAKNIQYF

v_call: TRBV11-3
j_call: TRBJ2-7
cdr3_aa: CASSLDLGAEQYF

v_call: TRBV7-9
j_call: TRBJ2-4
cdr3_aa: CASSLEVGQGLENIQYF

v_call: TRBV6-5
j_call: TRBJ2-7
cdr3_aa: CASKSSTYEQYF

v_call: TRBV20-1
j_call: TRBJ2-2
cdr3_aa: CSAREGTSGRAGELFF

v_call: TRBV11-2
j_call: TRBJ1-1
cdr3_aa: CASSSQGNEAFF

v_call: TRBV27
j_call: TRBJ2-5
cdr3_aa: CASSGPGLADQETQYF

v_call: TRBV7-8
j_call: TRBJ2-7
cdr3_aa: CASSLALANRVSPYEQYF

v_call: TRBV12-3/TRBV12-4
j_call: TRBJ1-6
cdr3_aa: CASTSSILENSPLHF

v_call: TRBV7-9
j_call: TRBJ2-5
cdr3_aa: CASSLEDRQETQYF

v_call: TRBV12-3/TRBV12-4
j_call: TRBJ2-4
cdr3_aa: CASSLGGGIAKNIQYF